These T cell receptor beta chains were read from a single sample in a study of response to subunit inactivated influenza vaccine. TCRdb re-analysed the RT-PCR reads in MiXCR, keeping a single row per CDR3 protein. This sample has hundreds of thousands of distinct CDR3 sequences, with approximately 13% found just once. This material consisted of PBMCs from blood, taken about 40 days after vaccination. These receptors were collected from a man between 45 and 60 years old who received an inactivated influenza vaccine. CDR3s include the opening cysteine and the closing phenylalanine or tryptophan. The order of the fields is D gene, clone size, V gene, J gene, CDR3 DNA, CDR3 protein. D genes are given only for firm matches. Size tells how often a clone was seen (once, few, many) or the class of an expanded clone, and some rows leave it out.

d_call: TRBD2; clone_size: few; v_call: TRBV20-1; j_call: TRBJ2-1; cdr3_nt: TGCAGTGCTCCAACGGGGACTAGCTCCTACAATGAGCAGTTCTTC; cdr3_aa: CSAPTGTSSYNEQFF
d_call: TRBD1; clone_size: few; v_call: TRBV7-8; j_call: TRBJ1-5; cdr3_nt: TGTGCCAGCAGCGTAACCAGGGGGCAGGAGCCCCAGCATTTT; cdr3_aa: CASSVTRGQEPQHF
d_call: TRBD1; clone_size: many; v_call: TRBV20-1; j_call: TRBJ1-1; cdr3_nt: TGCAGTGCTAGAGCCGACTTGACAGGGTGGTTTGGCACTGAAGCTTTCTTT; cdr3_aa: CSARADLTGWFGTEAFF
d_call: NA; clone_size: few; v_call: TRBV20-1; j_call: TRBJ2-5; cdr3_nt: TGCAGTGCTAGAGATCCTAGGGCCGTGGAGACCCAGTACTTC; cdr3_aa: CSARDPRAVETQYF
d_call: NA; clone_size: few; v_call: TRBV6-1; j_call: TRBJ1-1; cdr3_nt: TGTGCCAGCAGCCCGGGGGGGAAGGAGAACACTGAAGCTTTCTTT; cdr3_aa: CASSPGGKENTEAFF
d_call: TRBD2; clone_size: few; v_call: TRBV3-1; j_call: TRBJ2-1; cdr3_nt: TGTGCCAGCAGCCATGGACTAGCGGCAAATGAGCAGTTCTTC; cdr3_aa: CASSHGLAANEQFF
d_call: TRBD1; clone_size: NA; v_call: TRBV12-3/TRBV12-4; j_call: TRBJ2-6; cdr3_nt: TGTGCCAGCAGTTTCTCAGGGGGCGGTGGGGCCAACGTCCTGACTTTC; cdr3_aa: CASSFSGGGGANVLTF
d_call: TRBD1; clone_size: many; v_call: TRBV5-6; j_call: TRBJ2-3; cdr3_nt: TGTGCCAGCAGCCAGGGGACAGGGAGGACAGATACGCAGTATTTT; cdr3_aa: CASSQGTGRTDTQYF
d_call: TRBD1; clone_size: many; v_call: TRBV10-2; j_call: TRBJ2-7; cdr3_nt: TGCGCCAGCAGTGAAGGGACAGCCGTTTACGAGCAGTACTTC; cdr3_aa: CASSEGTAVYEQYF
d_call: NA; clone_size: NA; v_call: TRBV6-5; j_call: TRBJ1-3; cdr3_nt: TGTGCCAGCAGTTACTCGAGGCGGCCGAACTCTGGAAACACCATATATTTT; cdr3_aa: CASSYSRRPNSGNTIYF
d_call: NA; clone_size: many; v_call: TRBV5-1; j_call: TRBJ2-5; cdr3_nt: TGCGCCAGCAGCTTGGGGAATTTAGGAGGCGAGACCCAGTACTTC; cdr3_aa: CASSLGNLGGETQYF
d_call: NA; clone_size: many; v_call: TRBV29-1; j_call: TRBJ2-7; cdr3_nt: TGCAGCGTTCTTCACAGGGTGGACGAGCAGTACTTC; cdr3_aa: CSVLHRVDEQYF
d_call: TRBD1; clone_size: NA; v_call: TRBV7-2; j_call: TRBJ1-2; cdr3_nt: TGTGCCAGCAGCTTAAGGGGGCTACCCTATGGCTACACCTTC; cdr3_aa: CASSLRGLPYGYTF
d_call: TRBD1; clone_size: NA; v_call: TRBV7-2; j_call: TRBJ1-1; cdr3_nt: TGTGCCAGCAGCTTAGGGGCCGGGACAGGGGCCACTGAAGCTTTCTTT; cdr3_aa: CASSLGAGTGATEAFF
d_call: NA; clone_size: NA; v_call: TRBV4-3; j_call: TRBJ2-2; cdr3_nt: TGCGCCAGCAGCCAAGGGTCGGGAACCACCGGGGAGCTGTTTTTT; cdr3_aa: CASSQGSGTTGELFF
d_call: TRBD2; clone_size: NA; v_call: TRBV9; j_call: TRBJ2-7; cdr3_nt: TGTGCCAGCAGCGATTCCCTGACTAGCGTTTACTACGAGCAGTACTTC; cdr3_aa: CASSDSLTSVYYEQYF
d_call: TRBD2; clone_size: few; v_call: TRBV6-1; j_call: TRBJ2-4; cdr3_nt: TGTGCCAGCACAACAAGCGGGGGGAGCAAGAACATTCAGTACTTC; cdr3_aa: CASTTSGGSKNIQYF
d_call: NA; clone_size: NA; v_call: TRBV11-2; j_call: TRBJ2-6; cdr3_nt: TGTGCCAGCAGCTTAGATTCTGTGGGTACCTCTGGGGCCAACGTCCTGACTTTC; cdr3_aa: CASSLDSVGTSGANVLTF
d_call: NA; clone_size: few; v_call: TRBV28; j_call: TRBJ1-2; cdr3_nt: TGTGCCAGCAAGCCGACAGACAAATACTATGGCTACACCTTC; cdr3_aa: CASKPTDKYYGYTF
d_call: TRBD1; clone_size: NA; v_call: TRBV5-1; j_call: TRBJ2-7; cdr3_nt: TGCGCCAGCACCAAATCCTTTGGGACAGGGCTCAGGGAGCAGTACTTC; cdr3_aa: CASTKSFGTGLREQYF
d_call: NA; clone_size: NA; v_call: TRBV21-1; j_call: TRBJ2-7; cdr3_nt: TGTGCCAGCACTTCGGGACAGCTAACCTACGAGCAGTACTTC; cdr3_aa: CASTSGQLTYEQYF
d_call: NA; clone_size: few; v_call: TRBV4-2; j_call: TRBJ2-3; cdr3_nt: TGTGCCAGCAGCCCGCCGGACAGTTCCACAGATACGCAGTATTTT; cdr3_aa: CASSPPDSSTDTQYF
d_call: TRBD2; clone_size: many; v_call: TRBV6-2/TRBV6-3; j_call: TRBJ2-7; cdr3_nt: TGTGCCAGCAGTTACGGTCGTCTAGCGGGCTACGAGCAGTACTTC; cdr3_aa: CASSYGRLAGYEQYF
d_call: NA; clone_size: NA; v_call: TRBV12-3/TRBV12-4; j_call: TRBJ2-1; cdr3_nt: TGTGCCAGCAGTTGGACAGGGCGGGGGGGCTCCTACAATGAGCAGTTCTTC; cdr3_aa: CASSWTGRGGSYNEQFF
d_call: TRBD2; clone_size: many; v_call: TRBV29-1; j_call: TRBJ2-1; cdr3_nt: TGCAGCGTTGAAGATCTTAATTTCCTAGCGGGTATCAATGAGCAGTTCTTC; cdr3_aa: CSVEDLNFLAGINEQFF
d_call: TRBD1; clone_size: NA; v_call: TRBV6-2/TRBV6-3; j_call: TRBJ2-6; cdr3_nt: TGTGCCAGCAGTTACTCGGTGGGACCACCGGGACAGGGGGCTTCTGGGGCCAACGTCCTGACTTTC; cdr3_aa: CASSYSVGPPGQGASGANVLTF
d_call: TRBD1; clone_size: NA; v_call: TRBV7-2; j_call: TRBJ1-5; cdr3_nt: TGTGCCAGCAGCTTAGGAAGGACAGGGGGCAATCAGCCCCAGCATTTT; cdr3_aa: CASSLGRTGGNQPQHF
d_call: NA; clone_size: few; v_call: TRBV28; j_call: TRBJ2-3; cdr3_nt: TGTGCCTCACAGCGAATCACAGATACGCAGTATTTT; cdr3_aa: CASQRITDTQYF
d_call: NA; clone_size: few; v_call: TRBV3-1; j_call: TRBJ1-6; cdr3_nt: TGTGCCAGCAGCCAAGGAGGTTCACCCCTCCACTTT; cdr3_aa: CASSQGGSPLHF
d_call: NA; clone_size: few; v_call: TRBV28; j_call: TRBJ1-5; cdr3_nt: TGTGCCAGCGGACGGTACAATCAGCCCCAGCATTTT; cdr3_aa: CASGRYNQPQHF
d_call: TRBD2; clone_size: few; v_call: TRBV4-1; j_call: TRBJ2-1; cdr3_nt: TGCGCCAGCAGCCAAGGACTACTAGCGGGAGGACGCAATGAGCAGTTCTTC; cdr3_aa: CASSQGLLAGGRNEQFF
d_call: NA; clone_size: NA; v_call: TRBV7-6; j_call: TRBJ2-7; cdr3_nt: TGTGCCAGCAGCTTAGCCCCCCGGGGGAAAACCTACGAGCAGTACTTC; cdr3_aa: CASSLAPRGKTYEQYF
d_call: TRBD2; clone_size: NA; v_call: TRBV4-1; j_call: TRBJ2-1; cdr3_nt: TGCGCCAGCAGCCAACCCGGGACTAGCTACAATGAGCAGTTCTTC; cdr3_aa: CASSQPGTSYNEQFF
d_call: NA; clone_size: few; v_call: TRBV7-9; j_call: TRBJ2-2; cdr3_nt: TGTGGAATCGCGGGGTCCACCGGGGAGCTGTTTTTT; cdr3_aa: CGIAGSTGELFF
d_call: NA; clone_size: NA; v_call: TRBV7-9; j_call: TRBJ2-2; cdr3_nt: TGTGCCAGCAGCTTAGGACCCAGGGCTTCCACCGGGGAGCTGTTTTTT; cdr3_aa: CASSLGPRASTGELFF
d_call: NA; clone_size: few; v_call: TRBV7-2; j_call: TRBJ1-2; cdr3_nt: TGTGCCAGCAGCCTACCACGGGGGGGTTCTGGCTACACCTTC; cdr3_aa: CASSLPRGGSGYTF
d_call: TRBD2; clone_size: many; v_call: TRBV6-1; j_call: TRBJ2-7; cdr3_nt: TGTGCCAGTACGCGGGAGGGTCCGCTCTACGAGCAGTACTTC; cdr3_aa: CASTREGPLYEQYF